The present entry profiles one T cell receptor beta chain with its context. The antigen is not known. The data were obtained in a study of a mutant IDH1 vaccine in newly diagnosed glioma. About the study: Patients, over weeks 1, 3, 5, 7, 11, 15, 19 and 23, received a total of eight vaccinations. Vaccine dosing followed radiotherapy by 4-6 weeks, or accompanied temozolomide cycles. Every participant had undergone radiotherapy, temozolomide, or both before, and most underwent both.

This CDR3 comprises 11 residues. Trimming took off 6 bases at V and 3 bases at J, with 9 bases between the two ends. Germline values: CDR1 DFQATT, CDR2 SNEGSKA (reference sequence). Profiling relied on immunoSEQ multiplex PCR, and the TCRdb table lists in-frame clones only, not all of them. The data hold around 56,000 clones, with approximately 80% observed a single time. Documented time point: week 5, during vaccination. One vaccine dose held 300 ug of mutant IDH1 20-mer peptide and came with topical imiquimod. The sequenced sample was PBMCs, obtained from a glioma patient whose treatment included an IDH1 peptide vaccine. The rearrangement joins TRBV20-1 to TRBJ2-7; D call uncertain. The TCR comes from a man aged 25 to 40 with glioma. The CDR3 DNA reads TGCAGTGCCGGGTCAGGCTACGAGCAGTACTTC. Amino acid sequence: CSAGSGYEQYF.